This T cell receptor (beta chain) was profiled in a study of T cell responses to AZD1222 COVID-19 vaccine. TCRdb's table, derived via immunoSEQ multiplex PCR, lists solely in-frame clones and lacks some. This sample has around 200,000 clones, with 90% to 95% found just once. Pooling of second doses given at about 4 or about 12 weeks was done. In the case of this clone: Its target is unknown.

The CDR3 is 12 residues long. With 6 bases removed from V and 7 bases from J, the gap between germline ends came to 9 bases. Per germline, CDR1 SGHVS and CDR2 FNYEAQ. Whole-study findings and limits: Donor demographics were predominantly white British with a female majority; clonal diversity may be underestimated.

This receptor was identified in an adult who received the AZD1222 COVID-19 vaccine. Sample: peripheral blood, taken 28 days after the second AZD1222 dose. The V call is TRBV7-6, the J call TRBJ1-4, with D unresolved. The CDR3 region has the DNA TGTGCCAGCAGAGGGATGGGTGAAAAACTGTTTTTT. This gives the protein CASRGMGEKLFF.